This T cell receptor (beta chain) was observed in a study of blood T cells in healthy people across ages. Overall study findings and caveats: Underestimates were what the diversity estimates from one million T cells were considered to be.

Looked up from germline, CDR1 is MNHEY and CDR2 is SMNVEV (reference sequence). The CDR3 contains 12 residues. J was trimmed by 5 bases and V by 5 bases; bases with no gene match: 3. Regarding this clonotype: The antigen remains undetermined.

A J-beta primer mix and a sample-barcoded 5' primer were used in a second PCR of about 7 to 11 cycles. MiXCR, run by TCRdb on the 5' RACE reads, gives a single entry per CDR3 protein. The data show roughly 1,000,000 distinct CDR3 sequences, with approximately 26% seen just once and less than 0.85% held by the top ten. These data also formed part of another study, on T cells of mothers and their children. Turning to that study: A few healthy Caucasian mothers gave samples, and so did their six children.

The J gene is TRBJ2-7, the V gene TRBV27; 7 nucleotides agree with TRBD1. The sample was blood. This TCR came from a girl aged 2 to 9 in good health. CDR3 DNA: TGTGCCAGCAGTATGACAGGGAACGAGCAGTACTTC. It specifies CASSMTGNEQYF.